This TCR beta chain was documented in a study of human T cells and chemical hapten exposure. Turning to the study itself: For sensitization, 2% DPC was applied to a 2 cm by 2 cm patch of upper inner arm skin. Throughout a study of 20 to 30 weeks, patients underwent weekly scalp administration of diphenylcyclopropenone doses. Findings of the study overall: Expanded TCRs showed more large CDR3 clusters than pre-sensitization or healthy control sets.

V shed 7 bases and J 1 base; nucleotides not matched to a gene: 5. There are 15 residues in the CDR3. Looked up from germline, CDR1 is SGHTA and CDR2 is FQGNSA. Time point reported: pre-sensitization, week 0. Treatment meaning: therapeutic diphenylcyclopropenone sensitization with weekly scalp DPC. The authors extracted total RNA from unfractionated whole blood. This clonotype was picked up a small number of times. Antigen unknown. The library gave individual cDNA molecules unique molecular identifiers. TCRdb independently ran MiXCR on the RACE reads; one entry per CDR3 protein. The sample lists roughly 50,000 distinct CDR3 sequences; approximately 10% were seen once.

This receptor was obtained from a woman aged 25 to 39 with alopecia areata. Some clones in this sample may be carry-over from other donors' samples. This specimen consisted of whole blood, obtained in connection with sensitization to the hapten diphenylcyclopropenone (DPC). The V call is TRBV7-2, the J call TRBJ2-5, with 11 bases identical to TRBD2. The CDR3 DNA reads as TGTGCCAGCAAGATAGCGGGGGGGCCCCAAGAGACCCAGTACTTC. Translating gives CASKIAGGPQETQYF.